This T cell receptor (beta chain) was profiled in a study of cytomegalovirus exposure and HLA in healthy donors. This clone was seen only a few times. Nominally healthy donors were sampled, though unrecorded immune exposures were likely. CDR1 and CDR2 from the germline V gene are LGHNA and YSLEER. V lost 4 bases and J 10 bases, leaving 14 bases between the germline ends. The CDR3 spans 14 residues. The primer mix had 60 Vbeta and 13 Jbeta primers. The table came from immunoSEQ multiplex PCR; TCRdb's copy has only in-frame clones and leaves some out. This sample has under 150,000 clones, with approximately 84% found just once.

Input material: PBMCs. The genes are TRBV4-3 and TRBJ1-6, with TRBD1 as a possible D gene (6 bases). The receptor comes from a boy aged 2 to 9 in good health and CMV-seronegative. This chain's CDR3 is CASSPRQDPSPLHF. The DNA of the CDR3 is TGCGCCAGCAGCCCTCGACAGGATCCCTCACCCCTCCACTTT.